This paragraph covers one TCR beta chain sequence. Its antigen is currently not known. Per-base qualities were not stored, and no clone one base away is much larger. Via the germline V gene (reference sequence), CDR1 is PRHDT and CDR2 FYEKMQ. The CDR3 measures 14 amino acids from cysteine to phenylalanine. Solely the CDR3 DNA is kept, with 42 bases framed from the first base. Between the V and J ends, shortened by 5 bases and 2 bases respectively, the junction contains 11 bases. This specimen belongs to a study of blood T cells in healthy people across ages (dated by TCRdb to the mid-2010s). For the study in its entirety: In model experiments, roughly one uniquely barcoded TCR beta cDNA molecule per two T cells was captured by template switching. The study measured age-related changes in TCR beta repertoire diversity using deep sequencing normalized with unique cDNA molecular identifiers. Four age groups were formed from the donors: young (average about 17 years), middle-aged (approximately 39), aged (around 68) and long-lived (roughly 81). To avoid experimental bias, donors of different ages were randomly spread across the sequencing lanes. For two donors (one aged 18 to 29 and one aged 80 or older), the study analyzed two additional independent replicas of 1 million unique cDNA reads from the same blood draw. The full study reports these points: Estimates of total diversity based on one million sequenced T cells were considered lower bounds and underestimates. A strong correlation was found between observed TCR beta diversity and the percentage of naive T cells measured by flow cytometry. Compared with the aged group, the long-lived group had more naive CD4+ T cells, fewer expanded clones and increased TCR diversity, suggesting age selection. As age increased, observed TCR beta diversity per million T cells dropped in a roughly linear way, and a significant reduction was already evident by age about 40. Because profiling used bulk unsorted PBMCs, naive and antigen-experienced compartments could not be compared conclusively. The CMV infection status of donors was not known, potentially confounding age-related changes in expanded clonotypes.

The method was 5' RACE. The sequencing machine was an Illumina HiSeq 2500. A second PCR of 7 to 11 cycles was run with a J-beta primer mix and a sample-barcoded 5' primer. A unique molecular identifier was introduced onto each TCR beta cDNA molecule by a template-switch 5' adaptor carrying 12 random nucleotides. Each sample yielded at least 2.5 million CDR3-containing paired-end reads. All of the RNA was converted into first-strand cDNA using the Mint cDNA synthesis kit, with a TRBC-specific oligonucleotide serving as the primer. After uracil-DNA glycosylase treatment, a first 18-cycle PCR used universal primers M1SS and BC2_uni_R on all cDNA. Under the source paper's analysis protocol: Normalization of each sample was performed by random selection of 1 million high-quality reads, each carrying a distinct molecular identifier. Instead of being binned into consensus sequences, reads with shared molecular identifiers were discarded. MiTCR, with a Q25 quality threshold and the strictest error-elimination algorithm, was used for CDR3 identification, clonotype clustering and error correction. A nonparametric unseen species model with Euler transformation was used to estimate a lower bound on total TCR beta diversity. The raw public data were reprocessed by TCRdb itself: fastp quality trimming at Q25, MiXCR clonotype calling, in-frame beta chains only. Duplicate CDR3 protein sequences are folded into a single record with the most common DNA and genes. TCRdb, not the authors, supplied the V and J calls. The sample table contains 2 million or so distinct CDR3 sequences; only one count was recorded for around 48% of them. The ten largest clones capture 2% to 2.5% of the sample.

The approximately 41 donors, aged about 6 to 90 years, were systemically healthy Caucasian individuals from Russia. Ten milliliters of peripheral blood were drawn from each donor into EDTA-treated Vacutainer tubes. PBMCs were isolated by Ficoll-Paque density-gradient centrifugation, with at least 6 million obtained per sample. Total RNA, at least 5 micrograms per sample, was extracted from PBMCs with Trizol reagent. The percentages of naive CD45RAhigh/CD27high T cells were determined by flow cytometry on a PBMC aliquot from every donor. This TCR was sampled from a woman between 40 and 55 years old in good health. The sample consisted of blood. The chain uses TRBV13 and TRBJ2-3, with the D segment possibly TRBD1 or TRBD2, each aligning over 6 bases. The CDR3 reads CASSRGTLTDTQYF. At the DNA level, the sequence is TGTGCCAGCAGCCGGGGGACACTCACAGATACGCAGTATTTT. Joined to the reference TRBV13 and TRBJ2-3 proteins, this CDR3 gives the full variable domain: AAGVIQSPRHLIKEKRETATLKCYPIPRHDTVYWYQQGPGQDPQFLISFYEKMQSDKGSIPDRFSAQQFSDYHSELNMSSLELGDSALYFCASSRGTLTDTQYFGPGTRLTVL.